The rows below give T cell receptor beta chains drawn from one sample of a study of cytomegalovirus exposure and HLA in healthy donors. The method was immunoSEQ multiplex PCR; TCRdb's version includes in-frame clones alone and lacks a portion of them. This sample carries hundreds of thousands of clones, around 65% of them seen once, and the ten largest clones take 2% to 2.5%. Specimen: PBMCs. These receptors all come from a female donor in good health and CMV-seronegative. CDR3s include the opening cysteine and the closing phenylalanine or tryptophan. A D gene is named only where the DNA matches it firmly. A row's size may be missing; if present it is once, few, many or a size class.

CDR3aa: CASSYSRQVQSYEQYF
CDR3nt: TGTGCCAGCAGTTACTCCCGGCAGGTTCAATCCTACGAGCAGTACTTC
v_gene: TRBV6-5
d_gene: .
abundance: once
j_gene: TRBJ2-7

CDR3aa: CASSTLDRGSYEQYF
CDR3nt: TGTGCCAGCAGCACCCTAGACAGGGGGTCCTACGAGCAGTACTTC
v_gene: TRBV7-6
d_gene: TRBD1
abundance: .
j_gene: TRBJ2-7

CDR3aa: CASSTGQGAANTGELFF
CDR3nt: TGTGCCAGCAGTACCGGACAGGGGGCTGCAAACACCGGGGAGCTGTTTTTT
v_gene: TRBV27
d_gene: TRBD1
abundance: few
j_gene: TRBJ2-2

CDR3aa: CASSLIDTKTIRPGELFF
CDR3nt: TGTGCCAGCAGCCTGATAGACACAAAAACAATTAGACCCGGGGAGCTGTTTTTT
v_gene: TRBV11-3
d_gene: .
abundance: .
j_gene: TRBJ2-2

CDR3aa: CASSLGLAGRIDTQYF
CDR3nt: TGTGCCAGCAGCTTAGGGTTAGCGGGAAGGATAGATACGCAGTATTTT
v_gene: TRBV11-3
d_gene: TRBD2
abundance: once
j_gene: TRBJ2-3

CDR3aa: CASSYGTNTEAFF
CDR3nt: TGTGCCAGCAGTTACGGGACAAACACTGAAGCTTTCTTT
v_gene: TRBV6-4
d_gene: .
abundance: .
j_gene: TRBJ1-1

CDR3aa: CASRSLAGGSEQFF
CDR3nt: TGTGCCAGCAGGTCTCTAGCGGGAGGTAGTGAGCAGTTCTTC
v_gene: TRBV7-9
d_gene: TRBD2
abundance: .
j_gene: TRBJ2-1

CDR3aa: CASNLKRKGEPSTDTQYF
CDR3nt: TGTGCCAGCAACTTAAAAAGGAAGGGAGAACCTAGCACAGATACGCAGTATTTT
v_gene: TRBV27
d_gene: .
abundance: .
j_gene: TRBJ2-3

CDR3aa: CASSQGTVSQAAF
CDR3nt: TGTGCCAGCAGCCAAGGGACAGTCAGCCAAGCGGCCTTC
v_gene: TRBV14
d_gene: .
abundance: .
j_gene: TRBJ1-2

CDR3aa: CATLDLFSYEQYF
CDR3nt: TGTGCCACCTTAGATCTCTTCTCCTACGAGCAGTACTTC
v_gene: TRBV27
d_gene: .
abundance: once
j_gene: TRBJ2-7

CDR3aa: CASSGVSGKPDTQYF
CDR3nt: TGCGCCAGCAGTGGGGTTAGCGGGAAACCCGATACGCAGTATTTT
v_gene: TRBV10-2
d_gene: TRBD2
abundance: .
j_gene: TRBJ2-3

CDR3aa: CASSFGGGAFF
CDR3nt: TGTGCCAGCAGCTTCGGGGGTGGAGCTTTCTTT
v_gene: TRBV7-9
d_gene: .
abundance: .
j_gene: TRBJ1-1

CDR3aa: CASSYRQGGSYEQYF
CDR3nt: TGTGCCAGCAGTTACCGACAGGGAGGATCCTACGAGCAGTACTTC
v_gene: TRBV6-5
d_gene: .
abundance: few
j_gene: TRBJ2-7

CDR3aa: CASSVDRGGYTEAFF
CDR3nt: TGTGCCAGCAGTGTGGACAGGGGAGGATACACTGAAGCTTTCTTT
v_gene: TRBV28
d_gene: TRBD1
abundance: .
j_gene: TRBJ1-1

CDR3aa: CASSPGQGGPYGYTF
CDR3nt: TGCGCCAGCAGCCCGGGACAGGGGGGGCCCTATGGCTACACCTTC
v_gene: TRBV5-1
d_gene: TRBD1
abundance: few
j_gene: TRBJ1-2

CDR3aa: CASSRDSGLYEQYF
CDR3nt: TGCGCCAGCAGCCGGGACAGCGGACTCTACGAGCAGTACTTC
v_gene: TRBV10-1
d_gene: TRBD1
abundance: .
j_gene: TRBJ2-7

CDR3aa: CASRETGNQPQHF
CDR3nt: TGTGCCAGCAGGGAGACGGGGAATCAGCCCCAGCATTTT
v_gene: TRBV2
d_gene: .
abundance: .
j_gene: TRBJ1-5

CDR3aa: CASSSPLSYNEQFF
CDR3nt: TGTGCCAGCAGCTCCCCTCTGAGTTACAATGAGCAGTTCTTC
v_gene: TRBV7-8
d_gene: .
abundance: .
j_gene: TRBJ2-1

CDR3aa: CASSLSLAGKETQYF
CDR3nt: TGTGCCAGCAGCTTGTCACTAGCGGGGAAAGAGACCCAGTACTTC
v_gene: TRBV5-4
d_gene: TRBD2
abundance: few
j_gene: TRBJ2-5

CDR3aa: CASSYSSGDSNQPQHF
CDR3nt: TGTGCCAGCAGTTACTCTTCCGGGGATAGCAATCAGCCCCAGCATTTT
v_gene: TRBV6-6
d_gene: .
abundance: .
j_gene: TRBJ1-5

CDR3aa: CASSPRTGGNTIYF
CDR3nt: TGTGCCAGCAGCCCGCGGACAGGGGGAAACACCATATATTTT
v_gene: TRBV5-5
d_gene: TRBD1
abundance: .
j_gene: TRBJ1-3

CDR3aa: CASSLEGDYYNEQFF
CDR3nt: TGTGCCAGCAGCTTAGAAGGAGACTACTACAATGAGCAGTTCTTC
v_gene: TRBV7-3
d_gene: .
abundance: .
j_gene: TRBJ2-1

CDR3aa: CATSIPGLAGEIEQYF
CDR3nt: TGTGCCACCAGCATCCCGGGACTAGCGGGAGAGATCGAGCAGTACTTC
v_gene: TRBV15
d_gene: TRBD2
abundance: .
j_gene: TRBJ2-7

CDR3aa: CASSIFPTSGYEQYF
CDR3nt: TGTGCCAGTAGTATCTTTCCGACTAGCGGCTACGAGCAGTACTTC
v_gene: TRBV19
d_gene: TRBD2
abundance: few
j_gene: TRBJ2-7

CDR3aa: CASRSSGSSYEQYF
CDR3nt: TGTGCCAGCAGGAGCTCCGGGAGCTCCTACGAGCAGTACTTC
v_gene: TRBV2
d_gene: .
abundance: .
j_gene: TRBJ2-7

CDR3aa: CASSPALGPHYEQYF
CDR3nt: TGTGCCAGCAGCCCCGCACTAGGGCCCCACTACGAGCAGTACTTC
v_gene: TRBV11-2
d_gene: .
abundance: once
j_gene: TRBJ2-7

CDR3aa: CASSYSSPGYEQYF
CDR3nt: TGTGCCAGCAGTTACTCCAGCCCAGGCTACGAGCAGTACTTC
v_gene: TRBV6-5
d_gene: .
abundance: .
j_gene: TRBJ2-7

CDR3aa: CASSVRAGNTIYF
CDR3nt: TGTGCCAGCAGCGTCAGGGCGGGAAACACCATATATTTT
v_gene: TRBV9
d_gene: .
abundance: .
j_gene: TRBJ1-3

CDR3aa: CASRQQQPGTLRFYEQYF
CDR3nt: TGTGCCAGCAGACAACAACAACCAGGGACTTTGAGATTCTACGAGCAGTACTTC
v_gene: TRBV28
d_gene: .
abundance: .
j_gene: TRBJ2-7

CDR3aa: CASGRQLNTEAFF
CDR3nt: TGTGCCAGCGGCAGACAGTTGAACACTGAAGCTTTCTTT
v_gene: TRBV2
d_gene: .
abundance: .
j_gene: TRBJ1-1

CDR3aa: CAISDAGKLKNAEAFF
CDR3nt: TGTGCCATCAGTGACGCGGGGAAATTGAAGAACGCTGAAGCTTTCTTT
v_gene: TRBV10-3
d_gene: .
abundance: .
j_gene: TRBJ1-1

CDR3aa: CASSIRLAGDGAYNEQFF
CDR3nt: TGTGCCAGTAGTATAAGACTAGCGGGAGACGGAGCCTACAATGAGCAGTTCTTC
v_gene: TRBV19
d_gene: TRBD2
abundance: .
j_gene: TRBJ2-1

CDR3aa: CASSPRQGANNQPQHF
CDR3nt: TGTGCCAGCAGTCCCAGACAGGGAGCGAACAATCAGCCCCAGCATTTT
v_gene: TRBV28
d_gene: TRBD1
abundance: .
j_gene: TRBJ1-5

CDR3aa: CASSFGRGNEKLFF
CDR3nt: TGTGCCAGCAGCTTCGGCAGGGGGAATGAAAAACTGTTTTTT
v_gene: TRBV7-9
d_gene: TRBD1
abundance: .
j_gene: TRBJ1-4

CDR3aa: CASSLDYEGGHTDTQYF
CDR3nt: TGTGCCAGCAGCTTAGATTATGAGGGCGGCCACACAGATACGCAGTATTTT
v_gene: TRBV11-3
d_gene: .
abundance: .
j_gene: TRBJ2-3

CDR3aa: CAGRGVLSGEQYF
CDR3nt: TGTGCCGGACGAGGCGTCTTGTCGGGAGAGCAGTACTTC
v_gene: TRBV2
d_gene: .
abundance: .
j_gene: TRBJ2-7

CDR3aa: CASSPSGSSYNEQFF
CDR3nt: TGTGCCAGCAGCCCCTCCGGGAGCTCCTACAATGAGCAGTTCTTC
v_gene: TRBV11-3
d_gene: .
abundance: .
j_gene: TRBJ2-1

CDR3aa: CAWSALWDRSSYNEQFF
CDR3nt: TGTGCCTGGAGTGCTCTCTGGGACAGAAGCTCCTACAATGAGCAGTTCTTC
v_gene: TRBV30
d_gene: TRBD1
abundance: .
j_gene: TRBJ2-1

CDR3aa: CASSRVREASNQPQHF
CDR3nt: TGTGCCAGCAGTCGAGTCCGGGAGGCGAGCAATCAGCCCCAGCATTTT
v_gene: TRBV25-1
d_gene: .
abundance: few
j_gene: TRBJ1-5

CDR3aa: CAISESDRSNQPQHF
CDR3nt: TGTGCCATCAGTGAGTCCGACAGAAGCAATCAGCCCCAGCATTTT
v_gene: TRBV10-3
d_gene: .
abundance: .
j_gene: TRBJ1-5